This T cell receptor beta chain derives from a study of T cells in Graves' hyperthyroidism and ophthalmopathy. Findings and limits, study-wide: Most thyroid clonotypes expanded above 0.001 were also detected in blood.

The germline CDR1 and CDR2 sequences are LGHNA and YNFKEQ. V shed 1 base and J shed 3 bases, with 13 bases lying between them. The CDR3 loop spans 15 amino acids. Using RNA transcripts as the source, TCR beta CDR3 regions were amplified. Primed by the HTBI set, a first-round RT-PCR was run on the TCR CDR3. TCRdb recomputed calls from the multiplex PCR reads with MiXCR, one row per CDR3 protein. Counted here are some 500,000 distinct CDR3 sequences, approximately 24% occurring once; the ten biggest clones make up about 11%. This clonotype was recorded a few times. Its antigen remains unidentified. The sequence derives from a woman in her 30s with Graves' ophthalmopathy. This rearrangement joins TRBV4-2 to TRBJ2-7; TRBD2 might be the D (6 bases). The specimen was blood. The CDR3 region is CASSQGGTEYYEQYF. The DNA of the CDR3 is TGTGCCAGCAGCCAAGGAGGGACTGAGTACTACGAGCAGTACTTC.